The rows below give T cell receptor beta chains drawn from one sample of a study of shared clonotypes between healthy human individuals. Libraries were prepared by immunoSEQ multiplex PCR; TCRdb keeps only in-frame clonotypes and omits some of them. Of roughly 490,000 clones detected, roughly 85% appear once; the ten largest clones hold roughly 12%. The sample was PBMCs. All receptors come from a woman aged 40 to 50 in good health. Some clones in this sample may be carry-over from other donors' samples. Each CDR3 is given with its conserved first and last residue. The D gene is left open where the match is weak. Expanded clones are given a class, and other clones once, few, many or no size at all.

clone_size: NA
v_call: TRBV4-2
d_call: NA
j_call: TRBJ2-7
cdr3_aa: CASSQSPQGEQYF
cdr3_nt: TGTGCCAGCAGCCAATCCCCGCAAGGGGAGCAGTACTTC

clone_size: once
v_call: TRBV9
d_call: NA
j_call: TRBJ1-1
cdr3_aa: CASGTDMNTEAFF
cdr3_nt: TGTGCCAGCGGGACCGACATGAACACTGAAGCTTTCTTT

clone_size: NA
v_call: TRBV7-8
d_call: NA
j_call: TRBJ1-4
cdr3_aa: CASSEMGGKLFF
cdr3_nt: TGTGCCAGCAGCGAAATGGGGGGAAAACTGTTTTTT

clone_size: few
v_call: TRBV5-4
d_call: NA
j_call: TRBJ2-7
cdr3_aa: CASSLGAGLGEQYF
cdr3_nt: TGTGCCAGCAGCTTGGGGGCAGGGTTGGGCGAGCAGTACTTC

clone_size: NA
v_call: TRBV5-4
d_call: NA
j_call: TRBJ1-1
cdr3_aa: CASRDRAQGTEAFF
cdr3_nt: TGTGCCAGCAGGGACCGGGCCCAGGGCACTGAAGCTTTCTTT

clone_size: NA
v_call: TRBV4-3
d_call: NA
j_call: TRBJ1-2
cdr3_aa: CASSQALRVNYGYTF
cdr3_nt: TGCGCCAGCAGCCAAGCCCTTCGGGTGAACTATGGCTACACCTTC

clone_size: NA
v_call: TRBV10-2
d_call: TRBD1
j_call: TRBJ2-7
cdr3_aa: CASSERDRWYEQYF
cdr3_nt: TGCGCCAGCAGTGAACGGGACAGGTGGTACGAGCAGTACTTC

clone_size: few
v_call: TRBV2
d_call: NA
j_call: TRBJ2-7
cdr3_aa: CASSSRRLYEQYF
cdr3_nt: TGTGCCAGCTCGTCGAGGAGGTTGTATGAGCAGTACTTC

clone_size: NA
v_call: TRBV28
d_call: NA
j_call: TRBJ1-4
cdr3_aa: CASSFMRPGHSRWATNEKLFF
cdr3_nt: TGTGCCAGCAGTTTTATGAGGCCGGGACACTCCCGGTGGGCAACTAATGAAAAACTGTTTTTT

clone_size: NA
v_call: TRBV12-5
d_call: NA
j_call: TRBJ2-1
cdr3_aa: CASGLAHLNLLAGQKSYNEQFF
cdr3_nt: TGTGCTAGTGGTTTGGCCCACCTCAACCTCCTGGCGGGACAGAAATCCTACAATGAGCAGTTCTTC

clone_size: NA
v_call: TRBV7-6
d_call: NA
j_call: TRBJ1-3
cdr3_aa: CASSLAIPATGNTIYF
cdr3_nt: TGTGCCAGCAGCTTAGCAATCCCTGCGACTGGAAACACCATATATTTT

clone_size: many
v_call: TRBV5-1
d_call: TRBD1
j_call: TRBJ2-5
cdr3_aa: CASSLRTGGRETQYF
cdr3_nt: TGCGCCAGCAGCCTCCGGACAGGGGGCAGGGAGACCCAGTACTTC

clone_size: NA
v_call: TRBV4-2
d_call: NA
j_call: TRBJ2-5
cdr3_aa: CASSPSRDPEETQYF
cdr3_nt: TGTGCCAGCAGCCCCTCGCGGGACCCCGAGGAGACCCAGTACTTC

clone_size: few
v_call: TRBV7-6
d_call: NA
j_call: TRBJ2-5
cdr3_aa: CASSPKFGAQETQYF
cdr3_nt: TGTGCCAGCAGCCCCAAGTTTGGGGCCCAAGAGACCCAGTACTTC

clone_size: NA
v_call: TRBV5-4
d_call: TRBD1
j_call: TRBJ2-2
cdr3_aa: CASSPRTGSGELFF
cdr3_nt: TGTGCCAGCAGCCCTAGGACAGGGTCCGGGGAGCTGTTTTTT

clone_size: many
v_call: TRBV4-1
d_call: NA
j_call: TRBJ1-5
cdr3_aa: CASSQGTADSNQPQHF
cdr3_nt: TGCGCCAGCAGCCAAGGGACAGCTGATAGCAATCAGCCCCAGCATTTT

clone_size: NA
v_call: TRBV29-1
d_call: TRBD2
j_call: TRBJ2-1
cdr3_aa: CSVAEREKDNEQFF
cdr3_nt: TGCAGCGTTGCTGAGCGGGAGAAGGACAATGAGCAGTTCTTC

clone_size: NA
v_call: TRBV28
d_call: TRBD1
j_call: TRBJ1-2
cdr3_aa: CASSTRFTGDTYGYTF
cdr3_nt: TGTGCCAGCAGCACACGCTTCACAGGGGACACCTATGGCTACACCTTC

clone_size: NA
v_call: TRBV7-7
d_call: NA
j_call: TRBJ1-1
cdr3_aa: CASSFVAGMNTEAFF
cdr3_nt: TGTGCCAGCAGCTTTGTGGCCGGTATGAACACTGAAGCTTTCTTT

clone_size: NA
v_call: TRBV7-9
d_call: TRBD2
j_call: TRBJ2-3
cdr3_aa: CASSSTGGGLSTDTQYF
cdr3_nt: TGTGCCAGCAGCTCCACCGGGGGGGGGCTAAGCACAGATACGCAGTATTTT

clone_size: NA
v_call: TRBV2
d_call: NA
j_call: TRBJ2-4
cdr3_aa: CASSEGQSLAKNIQYF
cdr3_nt: TGTGCCAGCAGTGAAGGACAGTCACTAGCCAAAAACATTCAGTACTTC

clone_size: NA
v_call: TRBV7-9
d_call: NA
j_call: TRBJ2-7
cdr3_aa: CAWSGTSSYEQYF
cdr3_nt: TGTGCCTGGTCCGGGACTTCTTCCTACGAGCAGTACTTC

clone_size: once
v_call: TRBV7-9
d_call: NA
j_call: TRBJ2-7
cdr3_aa: CASSSHRPSAYYEQYF
cdr3_nt: TGTGCCAGCAGCTCCCACCGGCCTAGCGCTTACTACGAGCAGTACTTC

clone_size: NA
v_call: TRBV2
d_call: NA
j_call: TRBJ2-7
cdr3_aa: CASAATGSYEQYF
cdr3_nt: TGTGCCAGCGCCGCGACAGGCTCCTACGAGCAGTACTTC

clone_size: NA
v_call: TRBV29-1
d_call: NA
j_call: TRBJ1-5
cdr3_aa: CSVEGQFGQPQHF
cdr3_nt: TGCAGCGTTGAAGGGCAGTTTGGCCAGCCCCAGCATTTT